One sample yielded the 22 T cell receptor beta chains listed below, sequenced in a study of early T cells in non-severe SARS-CoV-2 infection. Using its own MiXCR run on the 5' RACE reads, TCRdb lists one record per CDR3 protein. There are 70,000 to 90,000 distinct CDR3 sequences in the sample; approximately 12% occur only once, and more than 3% lies in the top ten. Source material: whole blood. The receptors originated from an adult who was a healthcare worker with PCR-confirmed SARS-CoV-2 infection or an uninfected control (not recorded which).

The CDR3 reads CASSHTSGGGGSTDTQYF. CDR3 coding DNA: TGTGCCAGCAGTCACACTAGCGGAGGGGGGGGTAGCACAGATACGCAGTATTTT. The chain carries TRBV28 and TRBJ2-3; 8 bases match TRBD2. The CDR3 sequence is 18 residues long. Unmatched junction bases numbered 13, after V lost 5 bases and J lost 0 bases. Germline loops: CDR1 MDHEN, CDR2 SYDVKM.

V and J are TRBV29-1 and TRBJ1-4, with TRBD1 matching over 9 bases. Germline V gene lookup returns CDR1 SQVTM and CDR2 ANQGSEA. J was trimmed by 8 bases and V by 5 bases; bases with no gene match: 6. This CDR3 region has 13 residues. CDR3 in DNA: TGCAGCGTTTCACAGGGGGCAAGGGAAAAACTGTTTTTT. Translated: CSVSQGAREKLFF.

In this sample, this clonotype turned up a few times. The chain carries TRBV27 and TRBJ2-3, with TRBD2 matching 8 bases. The CDR3 totals 15 residues. The V gene end was trimmed by 5 bases and the J gene end by 2 bases; junction bases not matched to a gene: 6. Germline assignment: CDR1 MNHEY and CDR2 SMNVEV (reference sequence). CDR3 loop: CASSPYSGITDTQYF. CDR3 nucleotide sequence: TGTGCCAGCAGTCCTTATAGCGGGATCACAGATACGCAGTATTTT.

The sample holds many counts of this clonotype. This chain joins TRBV28 and TRBJ2-7; D ambiguous. Germline V gene lookup returns CDR1 MDHEN and CDR2 SYDVKM. The CDR3 length is 11 residues. Trimming stripped 7 bases from V and 2 bases from J, with 6 bases between. CDR3 bases: TGTGCCAGCACCCCCCCCTACGAGCAGTACTTC. It specifies CASTPPYEQYF.

This clonotype was counted many times. The chain links TRBV5-1 to TRBJ2-7; TRBD1 aligns across 7 bases. CDR1 SGHRS and CDR2 YFSETQ come from the germline V gene. V gave up 0 bases and J gave up 0 bases; unmatched junction bases: 6. There are 16 residues in the CDR3. CDR3 sequence: CASSLEGAPNSYEQYF. The CDR3 nucleotides read TGCGCCAGCAGCTTGGAGGGGGCGCCCAACTCCTACGAGCAGTACTTC.

In this sample, this clonotype turned up many times. The chain carries TRBV4-1 and TRBJ2-1, with unresolved D. The CDR3 is 15 amino acids. Looked up from germline, CDR1 is MGHRA and CDR2 is YSYEKL. Trimming pared 0 bases from V and 7 bases from J, leaving 13 bases between. The CDR3 here is CASSQDPSTLNEQFF. CDR3 nucleotide sequence: TGCGCCAGCAGCCAAGATCCCTCCACCTTAAATGAGCAGTTCTTC.

This clonotype was seen more than once but under ten times. The rearrangement links TRBV6-2 or TRBV6-3 to TRBJ2-1; 7 nucleotides align to TRBD1. Unmatched junction bases numbered 10, after V lost 8 bases and J lost 6 bases. The CDR3 spans 14 residues. Germline CDR1 MNHEY, CDR2 SVGEGT. CDR3 DNA sequence: TGTGCCAGCCAGGGACAGAAGGTTGGCAATGAGCAGTTCTTC. Translation gives CASQGQKVGNEQFF.

This clonotype was seen a handful of times. The chain joins TRBV7-9 to TRBJ2-2, with unresolved D. Trimming shortened V by 1 base and J by 1 base, and 4 bases separated the two germline ends. From germline, CDR1 is SEHNR and CDR2 FQNEAQ (reference sequence). The CDR3 runs to 14 residues. Here the CDR3 DNA reads TGTGCCAGCAGCTTAGTACAGAACACCGGGGAGCTGTTTTTT. Residues: CASSLVQNTGELFF.

This clonotype was counted only a few times. This sequence joins TRBV20-1 and TRBJ2-1, with 8 bases fitting TRBD2. Germline V gene sequence: CDR1 DFQATT, CDR2 SNEGSKA (reference sequence). V shed 3 bases, J shed 7 bases, and the junction held 8 bases outside the gene matches. The CDR3 covers 14 residues. The CDR3: CSASPSGSGNEQFF. The CDR3 DNA follows: TGCAGTGCTAGCCCAAGCGGGAGTGGGAATGAGCAGTTCTTC.

Worth noting for this clonotype: This could be a read error, since a much larger clone is one nucleotide away. The CDR3 coding sequence is TGTGCCAGTAGTATTCGGGGAGGAGCGGGAGGCTTCTTCAATGAGCAGTTCTTC. This translates into CASSIRGGAGGFFNEQFF. This rearrangement joins TRBV19 to TRBJ2-1, with TRBD2 matching 9 bases. Germline CDR1 reads LNHDA; CDR2 reads SQIVND (reference sequence). The length of the CDR3 is 18 residues. Trimming took 3 bases from V and 6 from J; bases not matched to a gene: 15.

The J gene is TRBJ1-2, the V gene TRBV30; D call uncertain. The germline V and J ends were trimmed by 5 bases and 4 bases, with 23 bases remaining between them. This CDR3 comprises 16 residues. Germline CDR1 is GTSNPN and CDR2 is SVGIG (reference sequence). The CDR3 DNA sequence: TGTGCCTGGTGCCCTAGAGGATCCTCCGGCGGCTATGGCTACACCTTC. Translating gives CAWCPRGSSGGYGYTF.

This chain links TRBV4-2 with TRBJ2-2; 10 bases fit TRBD2. Germline V gene data show CDR1 as LGHNA and CDR2 as YNFKEQ. Trimming took 3 bases from V and 5 from J; bases not matched to a gene: 15. CDR3 length: 19 residues. CDR3 loop: CASSQEVVAGGLGTGELFF. The CDR3 DNA reads as TGTGCCAGCAGCCAGGAGGTGGTAGCGGGAGGACTGGGGACCGGGGAGCTGTTTTTT.

The chain links TRBV27 to TRBJ2-7; D possibly corresponds to TRBD2 (5 bases). The CDR3 consists of 13 residues. Germline loops: CDR1 MNHEY, CDR2 SMNVEV (reference sequence). Trimming pared 3 bases from V and 3 bases from J, leaving 9 bases between. The CDR3 DNA reads as TGTGCCAGCAGTTTCCAGCGGAGCTACGAGCAGTACTTC. Translation: CASSFQRSYEQYF.

This chain links TRBV28 with TRBJ2-7; 8 bases are shared with TRBD1. Per the germline V gene, CDR1 is MDHEN and CDR2 is SYDVKM. The V gene end was trimmed by 3 bases and the J gene end by 13 bases; junction bases not matched to a gene: 8. This CDR3 has 12 residues. Here the CDR3 DNA reads TGTGCCAGCAGTTTTTCTCAGGGGGCCTGCTACTTC. This sequence encodes CASSFSQGACYF.

The sample holds a few counts of this clonotype. The chain employs TRBV20-1 and TRBJ2-6; D is ambiguous. Trimming took off 5 bases at V and 2 bases at J, with 10 bases between the two ends. CDR3 length equals 14 residues. The germline V gene encodes CDR1 DFQATT and CDR2 SNEGSKA (reference sequence). CDR3 sequence (DNA): TGCAGTGCTTCGGATATCCCTGGGGCCAACGTCCTGACTTTC. This translates into CSASDIPGANVLTF.

This clonotype appeared many times. The chain links TRBV11-2 to TRBJ2-7; possibly TRBD2 for D (5 bases). V was pared by 5 bases and J by 2 bases, with 10 bases between. CDR1 and CDR2 from the germline V gene are SGHAT and FQNNGV. This CDR3 comprises 13 residues. DNA of the CDR3: TGTGCCAGCAGCCCGAGGGTTACCTACGAGCAGTACTTC. It translates to CASSPRVTYEQYF.

CDR3 bases: TGCGCCAGCAGCGCGGGGACAGGGGACAACGAGCAGTACTTC. Its translation: CASSAGTGDNEQYF. The V gene is TRBV5-1, the J gene TRBJ2-7; the match to TRBD1 covers 10 bases. The V gene's germline CDR1 is SGHRS and CDR2 YFSETQ. V dropped 4 bases and J dropped 5; count of bases not matched to a gene: 6. This CDR3 is built from 14 residues. The whole variable domain, remainder taken from reference TRBV5-1 and TRBJ2-7, is KAGVTQTPRYLIKTRGQQVTLSCSPISGHRSVSWYQQTPGQGLQFLFEYFSETQRNKGNFPGRFSGRQFSNSRSEMNVSTLELGDSALYLCASSAGTGDNEQYFGPGTRLTVT.

V usage is TRBV3-1 and J usage is TRBJ1-5, with TRBD1 matching over 9 bases. V trimming: 4 bases; J trimming: 4 bases; junction bases outside the gene matches: 5. The germline CDR1 and CDR2 sequences are LGHDT and YNNKEL (reference sequence). This CDR3 has 15 amino acids. CDR3: CASSLGTGSNQPQHF. CDR3 bases: TGTGCCAGCAGCCTAGGGACAGGGAGTAATCAGCCCCAGCATTTT.

V is TRBV28 and J is TRBJ1-2; no clear D. Per the germline V gene, CDR1 is MDHEN and CDR2 is SYDVKM. The CDR3 has 13 amino acids. V was clipped by 6 bases and J by 4 bases, with 12 bases between them. The DNA for the CDR3 is TGTGCCAGCAGCAAGAGGGCGACCTATGGCTACACCTTC. It specifies CASSKRATYGYTF.

This clonotype appeared many times. The CDR3 DNA follows: TGTGCCAGCAGCCGAGCGGGGCCCGGGGAGACCCAGTACTTC. It codes for CASSRAGPGETQYF. This chain connects TRBV11-2 to TRBJ2-5; TRBD2 matches at 7 bases. V lost 5 bases, J lost 5 bases, and 8 bases stayed unmatched. This CDR3 has 14 amino acids. CDR1 SGHAT and CDR2 FQNNGV come from the germline V gene. Full variable domain (outside the CDR3, taken from reference TRBV11-2 and TRBJ2-5): EAGVAQSPRYKIIEKRQSVAFWCNPISGHATLYWYQQILGQGPKLLIQFQNNGVVDDSQLPKDRFSAERLKGVDSTLKIQPAKLEDSAVYLCASSRAGPGETQYFGPGTRLLVL.

This clonotype showed up many times. This chain joins TRBV3-1 and TRBJ1-1, with a possible D match to TRBD1 (6 bases). There are 11 residues in the CDR3. V shed 6 bases and J shed 6 bases, with 8 bases lying between them. Germline-derived CDR1 and CDR2 are LGHDT and YNNKEL (reference sequence). The CDR3 protein is CASRGGSEAFF. The CDR3 region has the DNA TGTGCCAGCAGAGGGGGATCTGAAGCTTTCTTT.

This sequence joins TRBV28 and TRBJ2-5, with D perhaps TRBD1 (5 bases). V was pared by 8 bases and J by 2 bases, with 9 bases between. CDR1 and CDR2 (germline): MDHEN, SYDVKM. The CDR3 covers 12 residues. The CDR3 bases are TGTGCCAGCCGACAGTTTCAAGAGACCCAGTACTTC. It encodes CASRQFQETQYF. Full variable domain (missing parts from reference TRBV28 and TRBJ2-5): DVKVTQSSRYLVKRTGEKVFLECVQDMDHENMFWYRQDPGLGLRLIYFSYDVKMKEKGDIPEGYSVSREKKERFSLILESASTNQTSMYLCASRQFQETQYFGPGTRLLVL.